The source of this T cell receptor (beta chain) is a study of cytomegalovirus exposure and HLA in healthy donors (dated 2017 in TCRdb). As for the study more broadly: The 700 or so repertoires of the first cohort and the 120 or so validation repertoires were produced on the same platform, according to a later analysis. The study aimed to test whether signatures of past pathogen exposure could be identified by cataloging public T cell receptors. Besides the first cohort of more than 650 subjects, a separate validation cohort made up of 120 different subjects was used. To predict cytomegalovirus infection status, the study brought together high-throughput TCR immunosequencing, statistical association of individual TCRs with disease status, and machine learning.

From cysteine to phenylalanine, the CDR3 is 17 amino acids long. The sequence is cut down to CDR3 DNA, 51 bases in frame from base 1. In the germline V gene, CDR1 corresponds to SQVTM and CDR2 to ANQGSEA. Germline trimming amounts to 7 bases on V and 7 bases on J, with 14 as the count of junction bases outside the gene matches. The donors were included in the validation cohort of roughly 120 subjects, a group kept apart from the roughly 690-subject first cohort. Library method: the immunoSEQ multiplex PCR assay. The authors' analysis ran thus. To diagnose cytomegalovirus status from the catalog of TCR beta chain sequences, a statistical classification framework was built. TCRdb re-hosts the immuneACCESS table, in-frame sequences only. Its copies lack some clones; in the studies checked, an unresolved V gene accounts for under half of them, and the cause for the rest is not known. V, J and clone size derive from that table, while D and trimming were established from the DNA sequence. This sample lists about 280,000 clones; 70% to 90% were detected once. The ten largest clones take up approximately 1% of the sample.

Summary of the overall study and its limitations: The study gave a list of 150 to 200 TCR beta chains associated with cytomegalovirus. The classifier was reported to diagnose cytomegalovirus status with high specificity and sensitivity in both the original cohort and the validation cohort. The authors suggested that the approach could potentially be generalized to other disease states and immunological phenotypes. All 120 or so repertoires were used to score co-occurrence in the validation cohort in a later analysis, because that analysis had no HLA typing for the cohort. A few of the identified cytomegalovirus-associated TCR beta chains were confirmed in vitro to be specific for cytomegalovirus antigens. A later analysis found that TCRs clustered in the first cohort also tended to co-occur in the 100 to 150 validation repertoires, with approximately 94% of cluster scores above 0. Most TCR sequences were observed very rarely across donors, whereas some public TCRs were present in many individuals.

On this clone: The clone's antigen remains unknown. Per-nucleotide qualities are absent, and no much larger clonotype sits a single base away.

This chain is built from TRBV29-1 and TRBJ2-1, with 15 bases in between that match TRBD2. This clonotype was sampled from a woman under 30 in good health and CMV-seronegative. The sequenced material came from PBMCs. CDR3 protein: CSAAGLAGGGWGNEQFF. In nucleotides, the sequence is TGCAGCGCCGCGGGACTAGCGGGAGGTGGTTGGGGAAATGAGCAGTTCTTC.